This entry features one T cell receptor (beta chain) sequence. The data were obtained in a study of blood T cell repertoires in COVID-19. Study details: Collection of acute and convalescent COVID-19 samples took place in the United States, Italy and Spain.

In the original analysis: Estimates of nucleated cell counts were drawn from the amplification of reference gene primers. This table comes from immunoSEQ multiplex PCR, and its TCRdb copy is limited to in-frame clones, with some not included. Clonal size and the V and J genes are those of that table, whereas D and trimming came from the DNA. The sample consists of roughly 200,000 clones, around 79% of them appearing once. Germline values: CDR1 SEHNR, CDR2 FQNEAQ (reference sequence). This CDR3 has 15 amino acids. V lost 3 bases, J lost 5 bases, and 8 bases stayed unmatched. The specimen was peripheral blood. J is TRBJ2-7 and V is TRBV7-9; 9 bases are shared with TRBD2. This sequence originates from a woman in her thirties or forties with COVID-19, enrolled during active disease. CDR3 in amino acids: CASSFLAGVTNEQYF. As DNA, the CDR3 is TGTGCCAGCAGCTTTTTAGCGGGGGTGACTAACGAGCAGTACTTC.